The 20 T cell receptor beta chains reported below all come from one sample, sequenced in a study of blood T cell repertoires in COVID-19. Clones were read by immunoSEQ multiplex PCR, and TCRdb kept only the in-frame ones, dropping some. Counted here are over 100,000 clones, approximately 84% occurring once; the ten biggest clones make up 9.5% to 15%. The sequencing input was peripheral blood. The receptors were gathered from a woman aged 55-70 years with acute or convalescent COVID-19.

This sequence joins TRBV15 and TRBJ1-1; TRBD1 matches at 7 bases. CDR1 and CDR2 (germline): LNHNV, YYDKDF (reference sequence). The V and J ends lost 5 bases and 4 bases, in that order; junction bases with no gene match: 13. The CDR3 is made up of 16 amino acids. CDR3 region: CATSPPRQGRRTEAFF. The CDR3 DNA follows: TGTGCCACCAGCCCCCCGAGACAGGGCAGACGCACTGAAGCTTTCTTT.

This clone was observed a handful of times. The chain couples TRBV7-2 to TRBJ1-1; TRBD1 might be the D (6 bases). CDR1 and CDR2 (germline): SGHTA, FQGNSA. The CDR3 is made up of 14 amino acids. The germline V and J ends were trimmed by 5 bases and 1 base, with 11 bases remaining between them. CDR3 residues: CASSRGGANTEAFF. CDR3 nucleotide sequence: TGTGCCAGCAGCCGGGGGGGGGCGAACACTGAAGCTTTCTTT.

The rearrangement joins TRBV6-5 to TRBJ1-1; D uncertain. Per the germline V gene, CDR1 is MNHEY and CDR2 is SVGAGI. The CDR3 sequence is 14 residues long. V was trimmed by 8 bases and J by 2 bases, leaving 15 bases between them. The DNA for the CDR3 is TGTGCCAGCGCTGCCACCAGGAAAAACACTGAAGCTTTCTTT. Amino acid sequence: CASAATRKNTEAFF.

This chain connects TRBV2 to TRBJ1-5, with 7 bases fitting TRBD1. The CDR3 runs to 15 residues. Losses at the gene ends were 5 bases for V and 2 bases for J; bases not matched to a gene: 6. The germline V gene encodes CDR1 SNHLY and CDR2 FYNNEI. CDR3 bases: TGTGCCAGCAGTTTTGACAGGGCGCGCAATCAGCCCCAGCATTTT. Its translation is CASSFDRARNQPQHF.

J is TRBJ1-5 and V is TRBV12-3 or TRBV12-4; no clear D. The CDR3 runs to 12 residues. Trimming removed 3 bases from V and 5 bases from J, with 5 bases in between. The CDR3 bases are TGTGCCAGCAGTTTTCAGTATCAGCCCCAGCATTTT. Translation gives CASSFQYQPQHF.

The CDR3 DNA follows: TGCAGTGCTAGTGTCCCGGGGGTCGAGACCCAGTACTTC. Protein product: CSASVPGVETQYF. V and J are TRBV20-1 and TRBJ2-5; possible D gene TRBD2, 6 bases. CDR3 length: 13 residues. Trimming removed 3 bases from V and 5 bases from J, with 13 bases in between. CDR1 and CDR2 from the germline V gene are DFQATT and SNEGSKA (reference sequence).

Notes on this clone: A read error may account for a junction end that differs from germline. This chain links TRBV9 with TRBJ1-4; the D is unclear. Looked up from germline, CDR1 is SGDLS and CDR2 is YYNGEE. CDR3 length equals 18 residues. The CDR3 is CASSNGLRREGTNGKLFF. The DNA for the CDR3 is TGTGCCAGCAGCAACGGCCTTCGCCGCGAAGGAACTAATGGAAAACTGTTTTTT.

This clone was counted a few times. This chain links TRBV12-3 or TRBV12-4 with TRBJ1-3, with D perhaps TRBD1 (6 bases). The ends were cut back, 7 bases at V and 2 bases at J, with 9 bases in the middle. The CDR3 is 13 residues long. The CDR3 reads CASTGATGNTIYF. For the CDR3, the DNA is TGTGCCAGCACAGGGGCAACTGGAAACACCATATATTTT.

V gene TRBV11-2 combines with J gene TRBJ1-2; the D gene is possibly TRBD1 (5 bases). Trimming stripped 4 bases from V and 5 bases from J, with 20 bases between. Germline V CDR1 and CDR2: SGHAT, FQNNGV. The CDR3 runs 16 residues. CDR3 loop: CASSSVKGPLGYGYTF. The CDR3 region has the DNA TGTGCCAGCAGCTCGGTTAAGGGGCCGTTGGGGTATGGCTACACCTTC.

The CDR3 coding sequence is TGCGCCAGCAGTAGGACTATCCAAGAGACCCAGTACTTC. This sequence encodes CASSRTIQETQYF. V and J are TRBV10-1 and TRBJ2-5, with D tentatively TRBD2 (6 bases). Trimming stripped 5 bases from V and 1 base from J, with 8 bases between. The CDR3 loop spans 13 amino acids. CDR1 WNHNN and CDR2 SYGVQD come from the germline V gene (reference sequence).

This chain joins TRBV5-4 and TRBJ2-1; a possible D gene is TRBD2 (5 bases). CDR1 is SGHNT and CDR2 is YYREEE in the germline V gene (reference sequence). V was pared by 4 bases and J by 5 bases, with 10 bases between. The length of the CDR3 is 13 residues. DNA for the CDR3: TGTGCCAGCAGCACGGACTGGGACAATGAGCAGTTCTTC. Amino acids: CASSTDWDNEQFF.

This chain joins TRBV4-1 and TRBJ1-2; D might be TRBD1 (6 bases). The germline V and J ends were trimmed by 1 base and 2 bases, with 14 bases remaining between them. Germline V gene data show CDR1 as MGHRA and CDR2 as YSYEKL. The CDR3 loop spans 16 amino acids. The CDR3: CASSQGAGHKNYGYTF. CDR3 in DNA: TGCGCCAGCAGCCAAGGAGCGGGACACAAAAACTATGGCTACACCTTC.

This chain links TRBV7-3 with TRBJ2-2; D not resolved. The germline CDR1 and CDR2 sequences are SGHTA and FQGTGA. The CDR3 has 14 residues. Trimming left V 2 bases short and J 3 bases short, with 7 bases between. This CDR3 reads CASSLYRDTGELFF. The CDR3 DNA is TGTGCCAGCAGCTTATACCGGGACACCGGGGAGCTGTTTTTT.

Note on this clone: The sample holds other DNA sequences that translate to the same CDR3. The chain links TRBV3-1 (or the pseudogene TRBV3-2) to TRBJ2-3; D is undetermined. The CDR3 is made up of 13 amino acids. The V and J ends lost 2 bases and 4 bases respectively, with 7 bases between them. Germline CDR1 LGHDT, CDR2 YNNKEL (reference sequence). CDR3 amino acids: CASSQLTADTQYF. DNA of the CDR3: TGTGCCAGCAGCCAATTGACTGCAGATACGCAGTATTTT.

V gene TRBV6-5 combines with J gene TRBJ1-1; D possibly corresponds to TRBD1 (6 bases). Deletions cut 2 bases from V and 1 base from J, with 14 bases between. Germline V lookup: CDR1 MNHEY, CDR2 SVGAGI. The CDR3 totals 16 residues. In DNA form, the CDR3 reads TGTGCCAGCAGTTACCGTGGCGGGGGGGCGAACACTGAAGCTTTCTTT. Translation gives CASSYRGGGANTEAFF.

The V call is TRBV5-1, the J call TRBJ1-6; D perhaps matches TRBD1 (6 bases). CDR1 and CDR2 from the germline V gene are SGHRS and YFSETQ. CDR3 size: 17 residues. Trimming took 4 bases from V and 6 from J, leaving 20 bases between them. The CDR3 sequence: CASSASGRGFLNSPLHF. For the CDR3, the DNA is TGCGCCAGCAGCGCATCTGGCAGGGGCTTCCTTAATTCACCCCTCCACTTT.

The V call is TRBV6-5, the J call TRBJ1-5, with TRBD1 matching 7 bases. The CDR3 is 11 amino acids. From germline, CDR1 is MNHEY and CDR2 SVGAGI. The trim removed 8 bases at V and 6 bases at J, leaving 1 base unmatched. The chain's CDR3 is CASGDSQPQHF. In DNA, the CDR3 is TGTGCCAGCGGGGACAGTCAGCCCCAGCATTTT.

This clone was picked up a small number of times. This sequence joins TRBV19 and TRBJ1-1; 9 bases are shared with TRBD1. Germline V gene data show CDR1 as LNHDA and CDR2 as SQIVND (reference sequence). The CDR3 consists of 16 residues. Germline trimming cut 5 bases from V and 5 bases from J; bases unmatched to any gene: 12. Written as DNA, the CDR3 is TGTGCCAGTAGTGGCTCGACAGGGGGATGGGAAACTGAAGCTTTCTTT. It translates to CASSGSTGGWETEAFF.

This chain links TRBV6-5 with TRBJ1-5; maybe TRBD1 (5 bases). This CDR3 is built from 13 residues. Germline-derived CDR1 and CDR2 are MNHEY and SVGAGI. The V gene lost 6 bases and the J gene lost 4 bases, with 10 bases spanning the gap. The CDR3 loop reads CASRWGGNQPQHF. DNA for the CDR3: TGTGCCAGCAGGTGGGGGGGGAATCAGCCCCAGCATTTT.

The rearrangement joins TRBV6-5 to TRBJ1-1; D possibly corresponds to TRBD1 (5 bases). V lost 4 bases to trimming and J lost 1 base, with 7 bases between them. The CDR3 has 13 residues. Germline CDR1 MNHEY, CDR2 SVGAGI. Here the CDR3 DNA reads TGTGCCAGCAGTTTGGGGCAGAACACTGAAGCTTTCTTT. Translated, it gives CASSLGQNTEAFF.